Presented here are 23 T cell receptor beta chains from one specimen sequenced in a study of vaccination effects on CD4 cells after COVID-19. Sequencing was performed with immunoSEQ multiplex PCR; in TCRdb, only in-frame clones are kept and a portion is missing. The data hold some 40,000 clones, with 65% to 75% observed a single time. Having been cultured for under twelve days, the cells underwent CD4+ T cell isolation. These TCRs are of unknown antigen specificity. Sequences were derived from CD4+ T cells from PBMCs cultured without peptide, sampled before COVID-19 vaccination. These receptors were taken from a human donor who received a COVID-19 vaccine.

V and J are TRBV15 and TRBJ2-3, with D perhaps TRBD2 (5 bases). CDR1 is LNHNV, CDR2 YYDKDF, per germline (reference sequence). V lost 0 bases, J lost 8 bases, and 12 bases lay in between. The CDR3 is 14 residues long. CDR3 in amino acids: CATSRDARGGTQYF. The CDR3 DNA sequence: TGTGCCACCAGCAGAGATGCCCGAGGAGGTACGCAGTATTTT. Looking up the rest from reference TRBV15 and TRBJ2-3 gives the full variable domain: DAMVIQNPRYQVTQFGKPVTLSCSQTLNHNVMYWYQQKSSQAPKLLFHYYDKDFNNEADTPDNFQSRRPNTSFCFLDIRSPGLGDTAMYLCATSRDARGGTQYFGPGTRLTVL.

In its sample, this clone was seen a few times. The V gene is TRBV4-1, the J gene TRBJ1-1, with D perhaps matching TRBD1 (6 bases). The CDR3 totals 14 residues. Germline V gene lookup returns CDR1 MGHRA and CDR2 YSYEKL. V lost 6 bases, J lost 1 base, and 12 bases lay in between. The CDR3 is CASRGTLKNTEAFF. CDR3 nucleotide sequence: TGCGCCAGCAGGGGGACATTGAAGAACACTGAAGCTTTCTTT.

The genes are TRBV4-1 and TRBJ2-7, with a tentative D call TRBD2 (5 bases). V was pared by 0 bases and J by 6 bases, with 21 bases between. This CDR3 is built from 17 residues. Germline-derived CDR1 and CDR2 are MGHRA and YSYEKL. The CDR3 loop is CASSQDPRGAKEVEQYF. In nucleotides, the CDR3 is TGCGCCAGCAGCCAAGATCCTCGGGGAGCTAAGGAGGTCGAGCAGTACTTC.

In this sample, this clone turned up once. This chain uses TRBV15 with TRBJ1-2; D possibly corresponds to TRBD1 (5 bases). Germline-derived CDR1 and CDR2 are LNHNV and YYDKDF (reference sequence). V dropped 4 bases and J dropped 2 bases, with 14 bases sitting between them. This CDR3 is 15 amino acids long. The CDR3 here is CATSKTTVLNYGYTF. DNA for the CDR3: TGTGCCACCAGCAAGACGACAGTACTCAACTATGGCTACACCTTC.

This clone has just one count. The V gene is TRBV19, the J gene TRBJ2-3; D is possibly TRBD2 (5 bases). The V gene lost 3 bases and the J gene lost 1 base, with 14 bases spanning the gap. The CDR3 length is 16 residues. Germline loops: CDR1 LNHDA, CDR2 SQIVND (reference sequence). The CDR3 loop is CASSIGEMTRTDTQYF. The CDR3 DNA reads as TGTGCCAGTAGTATCGGGGAGATGACCCGCACAGATACGCAGTATTTT.

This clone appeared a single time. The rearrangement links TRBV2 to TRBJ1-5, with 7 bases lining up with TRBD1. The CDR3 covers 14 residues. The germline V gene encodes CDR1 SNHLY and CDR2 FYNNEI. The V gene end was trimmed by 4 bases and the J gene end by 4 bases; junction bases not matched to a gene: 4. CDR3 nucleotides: TGTGCCAGCAGTGTTGGACAGGTGAATCAGCCCCAGCATTTT. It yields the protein CASSVGQVNQPQHF.

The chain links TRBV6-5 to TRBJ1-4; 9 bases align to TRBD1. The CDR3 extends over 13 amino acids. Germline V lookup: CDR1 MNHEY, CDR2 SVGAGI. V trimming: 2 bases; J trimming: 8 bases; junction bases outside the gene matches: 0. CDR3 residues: CASSYTGGEKLFF. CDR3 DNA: TGTGCCAGCAGTTACACAGGGGGCGAAAAACTGTTTTTT.

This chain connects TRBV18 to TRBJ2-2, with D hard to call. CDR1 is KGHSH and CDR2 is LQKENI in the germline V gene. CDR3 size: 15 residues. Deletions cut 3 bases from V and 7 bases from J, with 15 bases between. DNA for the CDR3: TGTGCCAGCTCACCCTCCGGTGCCATAGGCGGGGAGCTGTTTTTT. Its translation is CASSPSGAIGGELFF.

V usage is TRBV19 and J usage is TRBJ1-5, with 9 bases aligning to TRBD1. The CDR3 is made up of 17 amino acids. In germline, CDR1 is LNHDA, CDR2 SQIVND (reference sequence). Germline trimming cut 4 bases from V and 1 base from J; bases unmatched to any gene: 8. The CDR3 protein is CASSTRTGASSNQPQHF. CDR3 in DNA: TGTGCCAGTAGTACCCGGACAGGGGCCAGCAGCAATCAGCCCCAGCATTTT.

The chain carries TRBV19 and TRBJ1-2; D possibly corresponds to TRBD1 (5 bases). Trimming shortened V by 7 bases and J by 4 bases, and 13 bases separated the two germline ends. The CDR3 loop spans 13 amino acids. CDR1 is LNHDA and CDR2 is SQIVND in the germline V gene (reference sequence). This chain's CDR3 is CASNGGTPYGYTF. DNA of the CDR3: TGTGCCAGTAATGGGGGGACTCCCTATGGCTACACCTTC.

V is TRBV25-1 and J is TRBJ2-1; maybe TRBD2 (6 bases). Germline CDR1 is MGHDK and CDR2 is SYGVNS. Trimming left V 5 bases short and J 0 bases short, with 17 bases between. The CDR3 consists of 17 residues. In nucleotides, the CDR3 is TGTGCCAGCAGTACCCTCGCGGGGCTAAGCTCCTACAATGAGCAGTTCTTC. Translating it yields CASSTLAGLSSYNEQFF. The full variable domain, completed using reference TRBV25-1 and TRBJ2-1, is EADIYQTPRYLVIGTGKKITLECSQTMGHDKMYWYQQDPGMELHLIHYSYGVNSTEKGDLSSESTVSRIRTEHFPLTLESARPSHTSQYLCASSTLAGLSSYNEQFFGPGTRLTVL.

In nucleotides, the CDR3 is TGTGCCAGCAGAGTGGACAGGGTCCGGGGCTACACCTTC. It codes for CASRVDRVRGYTF. This chain connects TRBV13 to TRBJ1-2; 8 nucleotides match TRBD1. Germline V CDR1 and CDR2: PRHDT, FYEKMQ (reference sequence). Trimming removed 6 bases from V and 8 bases from J; junction bases left unmatched: 8. The CDR3 loop spans 13 amino acids.

The CDR3: CASSLGNLIANTGELFF. The CDR3 region has the DNA TGTGCCAGCAGCTTGGGCAATTTGATAGCGAACACCGGGGAGCTGTTTTTT. The chain joins TRBV5-4 to TRBJ2-2; D unclear. The CDR3 covers 17 residues. Deletions cut 0 bases from V and 0 bases from J, with 12 bases between. CDR1 and CDR2 from the germline V gene are SGHNT and YYREEE (reference sequence).

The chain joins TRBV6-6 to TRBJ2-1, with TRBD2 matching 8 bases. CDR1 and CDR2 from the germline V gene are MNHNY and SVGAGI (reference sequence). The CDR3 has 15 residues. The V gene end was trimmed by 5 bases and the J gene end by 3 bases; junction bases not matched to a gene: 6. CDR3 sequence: CASSLLSGSYNEQFF. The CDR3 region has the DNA TGTGCCAGCAGTCTACTAAGCGGGAGCTACAATGAGCAGTTCTTC.

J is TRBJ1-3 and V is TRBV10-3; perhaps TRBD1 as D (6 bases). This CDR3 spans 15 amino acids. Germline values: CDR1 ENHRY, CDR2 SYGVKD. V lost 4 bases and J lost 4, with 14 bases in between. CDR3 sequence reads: CAISGSGAAGNTIYF. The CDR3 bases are TGTGCCATCAGTGGTTCAGGGGCCGCGGGAAACACCATATATTTT.

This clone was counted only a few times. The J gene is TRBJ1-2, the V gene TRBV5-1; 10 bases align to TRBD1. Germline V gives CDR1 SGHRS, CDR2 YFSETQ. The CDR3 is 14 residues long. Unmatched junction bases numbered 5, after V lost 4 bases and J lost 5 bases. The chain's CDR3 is CASSHDRGQYGYTF. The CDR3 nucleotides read TGCGCCAGCAGCCACGACAGGGGGCAATATGGCTACACCTTC. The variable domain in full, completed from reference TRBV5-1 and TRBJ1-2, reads KAGVTQTPRYLIKTRGQQVTLSCSPISGHRSVSWYQQTPGQGLQFLFEYFSETQRNKGNFPGRFSGRQFSNSRSEMNVSTLELGDSALYLCASSHDRGQYGYTFGSGTRLTVV.

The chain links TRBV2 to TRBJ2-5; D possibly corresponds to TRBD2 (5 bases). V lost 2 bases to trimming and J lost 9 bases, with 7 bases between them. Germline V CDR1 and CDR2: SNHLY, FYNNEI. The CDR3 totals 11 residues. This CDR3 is CASSEWEPQYF. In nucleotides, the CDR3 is TGTGCCAGCAGTGAATGGGAGCCCCAGTACTTC.

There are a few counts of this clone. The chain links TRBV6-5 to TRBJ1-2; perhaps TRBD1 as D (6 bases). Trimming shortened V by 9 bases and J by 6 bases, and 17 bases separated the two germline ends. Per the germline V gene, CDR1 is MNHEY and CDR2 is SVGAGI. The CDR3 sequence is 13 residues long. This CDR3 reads CASGHPGGHGYTF. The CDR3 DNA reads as TGTGCCAGTGGACATCCCGGGGGCCATGGCTACACCTTC.

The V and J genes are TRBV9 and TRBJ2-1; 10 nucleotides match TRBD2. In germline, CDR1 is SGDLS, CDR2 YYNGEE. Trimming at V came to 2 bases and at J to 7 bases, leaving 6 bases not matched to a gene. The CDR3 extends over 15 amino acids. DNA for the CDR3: TGTGCCAGCAGCGTGAGCGGGGGGGCCCCGAATGAGCAGTTCTTC. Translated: CASSVSGGAPNEQFF. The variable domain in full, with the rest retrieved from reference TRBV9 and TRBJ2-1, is DSGVTQTPKHLITATGQRVTLRCSPRSGDLSVYWYQQSLDQGLQFLIQYYNGEERAKGNILERFSAQQFPDLHSELNLSSLELGDSALYFCASSVSGGAPNEQFFGPGTRLTVL.

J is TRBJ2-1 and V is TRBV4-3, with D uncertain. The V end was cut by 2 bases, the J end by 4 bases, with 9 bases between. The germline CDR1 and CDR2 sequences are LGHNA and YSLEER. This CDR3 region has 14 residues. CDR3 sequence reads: CASSQLGLYNEQFF. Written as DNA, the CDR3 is TGCGCCAGCAGCCAACTAGGCCTTTACAATGAGCAGTTCTTC.

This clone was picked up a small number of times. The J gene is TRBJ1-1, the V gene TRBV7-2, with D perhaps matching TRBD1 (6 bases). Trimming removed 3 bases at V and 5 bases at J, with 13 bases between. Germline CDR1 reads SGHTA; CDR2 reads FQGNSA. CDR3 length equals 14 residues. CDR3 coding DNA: TGTGCCAGCAGCTTGTTTCAGGGGAGGACTGAAGCTTTCTTT. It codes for CASSLFQGRTEAFF. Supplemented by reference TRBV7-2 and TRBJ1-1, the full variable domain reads GAGVSQSPSNKVTEKGKDVELRCDPISGHTALYWYRQSLGQGLEFLIYFQGNSAPDKSGLPSDRFSAERTGGSVSTLTIQRTQQEDSAVYLCASSLFQGRTEAFFGQGTRLTVV.

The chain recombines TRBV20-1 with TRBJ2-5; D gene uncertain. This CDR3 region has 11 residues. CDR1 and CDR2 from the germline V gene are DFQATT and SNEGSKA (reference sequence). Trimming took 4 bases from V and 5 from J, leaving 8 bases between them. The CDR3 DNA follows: TGCAGTGCTAACCGCAGGGAGACCCAGTACTTC. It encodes CSANRRETQYF.

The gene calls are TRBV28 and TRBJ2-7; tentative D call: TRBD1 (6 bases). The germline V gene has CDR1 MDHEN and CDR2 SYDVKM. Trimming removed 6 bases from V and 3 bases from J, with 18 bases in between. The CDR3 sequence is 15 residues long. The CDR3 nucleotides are TGTGCCAGCAGCGCAGGGGCCCAGGGAGTCTACGAGCAGTACTTC. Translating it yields CASSAGAQGVYEQYF.